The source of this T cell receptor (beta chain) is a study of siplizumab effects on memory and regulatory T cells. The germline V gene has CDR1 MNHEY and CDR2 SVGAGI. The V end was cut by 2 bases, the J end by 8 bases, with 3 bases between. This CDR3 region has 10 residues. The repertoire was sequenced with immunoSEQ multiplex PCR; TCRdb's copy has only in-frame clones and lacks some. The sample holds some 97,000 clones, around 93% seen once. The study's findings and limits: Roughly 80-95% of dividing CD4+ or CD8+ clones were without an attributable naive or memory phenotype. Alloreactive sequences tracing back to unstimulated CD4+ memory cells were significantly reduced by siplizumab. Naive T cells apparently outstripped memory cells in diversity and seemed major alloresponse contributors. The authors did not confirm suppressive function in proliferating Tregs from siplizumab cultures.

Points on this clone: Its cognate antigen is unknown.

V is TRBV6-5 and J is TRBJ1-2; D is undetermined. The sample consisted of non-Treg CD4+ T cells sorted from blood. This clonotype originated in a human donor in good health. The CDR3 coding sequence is TGTGCCAGCAGTTACGAGGGCTACACCTTC. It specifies CASSYEGYTF.